What follows is one T cell receptor (beta chain) and its context. The record originates from a study of blood T cell repertoires in COVID-19. Whole-study context: From T cells, B-cell-depleted T cells, or PBMCs came the material, which was cDNA or gDNA.

Sequencing was performed with immunoSEQ multiplex PCR; in TCRdb, only in-frame clones are kept and a portion is missing. The table shows tens of thousands of clones, with approximately 87% occurring only once. This CDR3 contains 13 residues. The germline V and J ends were trimmed by 4 bases and 4 bases, with 12 bases remaining between them. The germline gives CDR1 SGHDT, CDR2 YYEEEE. The TCR comes from a man aged 65 to 79 with active COVID-19. The specimen was peripheral blood. The genes are TRBV5-6 and TRBJ2-7; maybe TRBD1 (5 bases). CDR3 region: CASSPITGYEQYF. For the CDR3, the DNA is TGTGCCAGCAGCCCCATTACAGGTTACGAGCAGTACTTC.